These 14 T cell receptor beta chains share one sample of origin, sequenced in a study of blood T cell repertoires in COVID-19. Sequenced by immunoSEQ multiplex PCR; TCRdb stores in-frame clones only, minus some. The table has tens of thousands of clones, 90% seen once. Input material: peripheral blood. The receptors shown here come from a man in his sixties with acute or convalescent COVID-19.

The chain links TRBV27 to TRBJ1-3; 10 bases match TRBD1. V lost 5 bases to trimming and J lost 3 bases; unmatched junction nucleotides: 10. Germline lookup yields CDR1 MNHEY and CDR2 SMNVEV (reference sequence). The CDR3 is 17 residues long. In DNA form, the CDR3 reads TGTGCCAGCAGTCCCGCGACAGGGGGCAATCGTGGAAACACCATATATTTT. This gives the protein CASSPATGGNRGNTIYF.

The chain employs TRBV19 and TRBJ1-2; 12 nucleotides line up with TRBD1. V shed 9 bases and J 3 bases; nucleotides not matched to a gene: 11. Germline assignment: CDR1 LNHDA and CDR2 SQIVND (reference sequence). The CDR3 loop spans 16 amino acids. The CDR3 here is CASHTGTGGAYYGYTF. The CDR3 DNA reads TGTGCCAGCCATACAGGGACAGGGGGCGCCTACTATGGCTACACCTTC.

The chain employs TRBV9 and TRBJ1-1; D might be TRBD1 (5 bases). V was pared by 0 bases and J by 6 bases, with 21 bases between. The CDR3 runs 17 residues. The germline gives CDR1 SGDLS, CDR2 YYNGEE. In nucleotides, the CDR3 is TGTGCCAGCAGCGTAGTCCTGCAGGGCCCGATAAACCCTGAAGCTTTCTTT. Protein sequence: CASSVVLQGPINPEAFF. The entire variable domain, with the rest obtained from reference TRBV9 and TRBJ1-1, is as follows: DSGVTQTPKHLITATGQRVTLRCSPRSGDLSVYWYQQSLDQGLQFLIQYYNGEERAKGNILERFSAQQFPDLHSELNLSSLELGDSALYFCASSVVLQGPINPEAFFGQGTRLTVV.

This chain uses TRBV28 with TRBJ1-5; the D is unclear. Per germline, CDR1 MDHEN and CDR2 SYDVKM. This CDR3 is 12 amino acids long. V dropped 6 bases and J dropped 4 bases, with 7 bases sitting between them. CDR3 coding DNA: TGTGCCAGCAGGTCGGGGAATCAGCCCCAGCATTTT. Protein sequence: CASRSGNQPQHF. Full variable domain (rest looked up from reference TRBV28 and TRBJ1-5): DVKVTQSSRYLVKRTGEKVFLECVQDMDHENMFWYRQDPGLGLRLIYFSYDVKMKEKGDIPEGYSVSREKKERFSLILESASTNQTSMYLCASRSGNQPQHFGDGTRLSIL.

The CDR3 DNA sequence: TGTGCCAGCTCACTCCTCACAGGGGGGAACACTGAAGCTTTCTTT. It specifies CASSLLTGGNTEAFF. V is TRBV18 and J is TRBJ1-1; 8 positions match TRBD1. The CDR3 has 15 amino acids. CDR1 is KGHSH and CDR2 is LQKENI in the germline V gene. V lost 4 bases and J lost 1; bases outside the gene matches: 5.

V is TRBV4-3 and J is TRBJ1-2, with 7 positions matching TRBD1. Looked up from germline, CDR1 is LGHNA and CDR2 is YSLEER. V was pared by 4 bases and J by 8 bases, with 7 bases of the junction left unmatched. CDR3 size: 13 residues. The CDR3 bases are TGCGCCAGCAGCCCCTCCGGGACAGAAGGCTACACCTTC. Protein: CASSPSGTEGYTF.

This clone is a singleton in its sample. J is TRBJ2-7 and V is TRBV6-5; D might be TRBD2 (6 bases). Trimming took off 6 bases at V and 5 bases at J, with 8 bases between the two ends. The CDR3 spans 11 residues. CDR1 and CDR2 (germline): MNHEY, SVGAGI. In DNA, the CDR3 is TGTGCCAGCAGCCCGGGGGACGAGCAGTACTTC. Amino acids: CASSPGDEQYF.

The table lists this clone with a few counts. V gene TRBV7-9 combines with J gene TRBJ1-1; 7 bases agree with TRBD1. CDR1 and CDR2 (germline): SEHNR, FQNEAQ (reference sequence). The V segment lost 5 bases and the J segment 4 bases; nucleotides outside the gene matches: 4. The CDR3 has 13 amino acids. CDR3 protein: CASSPTGPTEAFF. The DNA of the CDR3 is TGTGCCAGCAGCCCGACAGGGCCCACTGAAGCTTTCTTT.

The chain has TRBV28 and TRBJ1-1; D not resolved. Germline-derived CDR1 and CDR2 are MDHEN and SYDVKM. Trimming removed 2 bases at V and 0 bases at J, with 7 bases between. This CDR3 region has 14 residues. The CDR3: CASSLRVLNTEAFF. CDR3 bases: TGTGCCAGCAGTTTAAGAGTATTGAACACTGAAGCTTTCTTT.

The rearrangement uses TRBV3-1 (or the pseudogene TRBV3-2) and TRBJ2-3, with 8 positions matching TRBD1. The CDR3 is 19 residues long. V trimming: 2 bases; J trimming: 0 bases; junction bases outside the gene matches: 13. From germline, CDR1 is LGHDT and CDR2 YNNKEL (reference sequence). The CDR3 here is CASSQFGQGFLDSTDTQYF. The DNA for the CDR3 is TGTGCCAGCAGCCAATTCGGACAGGGCTTTCTGGATAGCACAGATACGCAGTATTTT.

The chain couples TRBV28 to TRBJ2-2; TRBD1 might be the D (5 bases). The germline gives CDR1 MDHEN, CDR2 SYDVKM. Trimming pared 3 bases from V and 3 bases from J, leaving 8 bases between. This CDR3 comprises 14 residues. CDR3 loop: CASSLGRDTGELFF. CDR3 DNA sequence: TGTGCCAGCAGTTTGGGCAGGGACACCGGGGAGCTGTTTTTT.

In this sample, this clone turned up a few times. The CDR3 loop is CASRGGFSNQPQHF. The CDR3 DNA sequence: TGTGCCAGCAGGGGAGGGTTTAGCAATCAGCCCCAGCATTTT. The rearrangement joins TRBV2 to TRBJ1-5; D unclear. The CDR3 extends over 14 amino acids. CDR1 is SNHLY and CDR2 is FYNNEI in the germline V gene. V was pared by 6 bases and J by 0 bases, with 9 bases between.

The CDR3 here is CASSIWTARGSIQYF. The DNA of the CDR3 is TGTGCCAGTAGTATTTGGACAGCTCGCGGGAGCATTCAGTACTTC. This sequence joins TRBV19 and TRBJ2-4; D may be TRBD2 (7 bases). Germline assignment: CDR1 LNHDA and CDR2 SQIVND (reference sequence). The length of the CDR3 is 15 residues. V was clipped by 3 bases and J by 9 bases, with 18 bases between them. The whole variable domain, filled in from reference TRBV19 and TRBJ2-4, reads DGGITQSPKYLFRKEGQNVTLSCEQNLNHDAMYWYRQDPGQGLRLIYYSQIVNDFQKGDIAEGYSVSREKKESFPLTVTSAQKNPTAFYLCASSIWTARGSIQYFGAGTRLSVL.

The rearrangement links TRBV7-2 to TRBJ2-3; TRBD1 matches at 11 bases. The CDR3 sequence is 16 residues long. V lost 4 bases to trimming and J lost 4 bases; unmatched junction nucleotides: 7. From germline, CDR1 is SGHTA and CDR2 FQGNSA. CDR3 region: CASSWPGTGGADTQYF. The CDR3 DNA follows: TGTGCCAGCAGCTGGCCCGGGACAGGGGGGGCAGATACGCAGTATTTT.